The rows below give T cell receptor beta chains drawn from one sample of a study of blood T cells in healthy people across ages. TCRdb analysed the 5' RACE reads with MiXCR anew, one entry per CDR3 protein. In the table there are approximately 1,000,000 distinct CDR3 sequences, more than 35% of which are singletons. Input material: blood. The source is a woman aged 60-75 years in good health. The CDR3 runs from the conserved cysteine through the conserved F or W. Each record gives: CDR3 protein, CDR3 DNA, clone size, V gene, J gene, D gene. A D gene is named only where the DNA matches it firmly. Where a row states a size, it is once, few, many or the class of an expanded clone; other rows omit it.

cdr3_aa: CASSSGTSAYEQFF
cdr3_nt: TGTGCCAGCAGTTCCGGGACCTCAGCCTATGAGCAGTTCTTC
clone_size: -
v_call: TRBV12-3/TRBV12-4
j_call: TRBJ2-1
d_call: -

cdr3_aa: CATSSQRDREAPIYNSPLHF
cdr3_nt: TGTGCCACCAGCAGCCAAAGGGACAGGGAAGCACCAATCTATAATTCACCCCTCCACTTT
clone_size: few
v_call: TRBV15
j_call: TRBJ1-6
d_call: TRBD1

cdr3_aa: CASSLGSGTRNVNEQYF
cdr3_nt: TGTGCCAGTAGTTTAGGTAGCGGGACCAGAAACGTTAACGAGCAGTACTTC
clone_size: -
v_call: TRBV6-6
j_call: TRBJ2-7
d_call: TRBD2

cdr3_aa: CASNEAKNIQYF
cdr3_nt: TGTGCCAGCAACGAAGCCAAAAACATTCAGTACTTC
clone_size: -
v_call: TRBV28
j_call: TRBJ2-4
d_call: -

cdr3_aa: CSVDRLTDPGYTF
cdr3_nt: TGCAGCGTTGATAGGCTGACGGACCCTGGCTACACCTTC
clone_size: -
v_call: TRBV29-1
j_call: TRBJ1-2
d_call: -

cdr3_aa: CASSQGGRGGQETQYF
cdr3_nt: TGCGCCAGCAGCCAAGGGGGACGAGGGGGTCAAGAGACCCAGTACTTC
clone_size: few
v_call: TRBV4-1
j_call: TRBJ2-5
d_call: -

cdr3_aa: CASSREDSFTDTQYF
cdr3_nt: TGTGCCAGCAGTAGAGAGGACAGTTTCACAGATACGCAGTATTTT
clone_size: -
v_call: TRBV25-1
j_call: TRBJ2-3
d_call: -

cdr3_aa: CASSTSRGTSFYEQYF
cdr3_nt: TGTGCCAGCAGTACCTCCCGGGGGACTAGCTTCTACGAGCAGTACTTC
clone_size: many
v_call: TRBV6-5
j_call: TRBJ2-7
d_call: TRBD2

cdr3_aa: CASSVGVGNEQFF
cdr3_nt: TGTGCCAGCAGCGTAGGAGTGGGGAATGAGCAGTTCTTC
clone_size: many
v_call: TRBV9
j_call: TRBJ2-1
d_call: -

cdr3_aa: CASSQVFIGGSESPNEKLFF
cdr3_nt: TGTGCCAGCAGCCAAGTGTTTATTGGGGGTTCAGAGTCACCTAATGAAAAACTGTTTTTT
clone_size: -
v_call: TRBV4-2
j_call: TRBJ1-4
d_call: -

cdr3_aa: CASSQLGQRKSETQYF
cdr3_nt: TGTGCCAGTAGTCAACTCGGACAGAGAAAATCGGAGACCCAGTACTTC
clone_size: -
v_call: TRBV19
j_call: TRBJ2-5
d_call: -

cdr3_aa: CASSFQGGNIQYF
cdr3_nt: TGTGCCAGCAGCTTCCAGGGGGGTAACATTCAGTACTTC
clone_size: few
v_call: TRBV5-4
j_call: TRBJ2-4
d_call: -

cdr3_aa: CASSLTEVANEQYF
cdr3_nt: TGTGCCAGCAGTTTGACCGAGGTGGCTAACGAGCAGTACTTC
clone_size: many
v_call: TRBV6-1
j_call: TRBJ2-7
d_call: -

cdr3_aa: CASSEAHEDRETYGYTF
cdr3_nt: TGTGCCAGCAGTGAAGCCCACGAAGACAGGGAGACCTATGGCTACACCTTC
clone_size: few
v_call: TRBV6-1
j_call: TRBJ1-2
d_call: TRBD1

cdr3_aa: CASSFQGLAGVREQFF
cdr3_nt: TGTGCCAGCAGCTTTCAAGGTCTAGCGGGAGTTCGGGAGCAGTTCTTC
clone_size: -
v_call: TRBV7-9
j_call: TRBJ2-1
d_call: TRBD2

cdr3_aa: CSASIRAYGYTF
cdr3_nt: TGCAGTGCTAGTATCAGGGCCTATGGCTACACCTTC
clone_size: few
v_call: TRBV20-1
j_call: TRBJ1-2
d_call: -

cdr3_aa: CSARDLAGGEDTQYF
cdr3_nt: TGCAGTGCTAGGGACTTAGCGGGAGGCGAAGATACGCAGTATTTT
clone_size: few
v_call: TRBV20-1
j_call: TRBJ2-3
d_call: TRBD2

cdr3_aa: CASSDSVVTYEQYF
cdr3_nt: TGTGCCAGCAGTGATTCAGTGGTAACCTACGAGCAGTACTTC
clone_size: -
v_call: TRBV6-1
j_call: TRBJ2-7
d_call: -

cdr3_aa: CATPTHPWGRQYNGQFF
cdr3_nt: TGTGCCACCCCTACCCACCCTTGGGGGCGGCAATACAATGGGCAGTTCTTC
clone_size: -
v_call: TRBV10-3
j_call: TRBJ2-1
d_call: -

cdr3_aa: CSARKGDYPYEQYF
cdr3_nt: TGCAGTGCTAGAAAGGGGGACTATCCCTACGAGCAGTACTTC
clone_size: -
v_call: TRBV20-1
j_call: TRBJ2-7
d_call: -

cdr3_aa: CASYPQPSGANVLTF
cdr3_nt: TGTGCCAGCTACCCCCAACCCTCTGGGGCCAACGTCCTGACTTTC
clone_size: many
v_call: TRBV6-6
j_call: TRBJ2-6
d_call: -

cdr3_aa: CATTDRVGNQPQHF
cdr3_nt: TGTGCCACAACTGACAGGGTCGGCAATCAGCCCCAGCATTTT
clone_size: -
v_call: TRBV10-3
j_call: TRBJ1-5
d_call: TRBD1

cdr3_aa: CASSLYGVRTDMQYF
cdr3_nt: TGTGCCAGCAGTCTCTACGGAGTAAGGACAGATATGCAGTATTTT
clone_size: -
v_call: TRBV12-3/TRBV12-4
j_call: TRBJ2-3
d_call: -

cdr3_aa: CASSAGPTLSYEQYF
cdr3_nt: TGTGCCAGCAGTGCGGGACCGACTCTCTCCTACGAGCAGTACTTC
clone_size: -
v_call: TRBV6-1
j_call: TRBJ2-7
d_call: -

cdr3_aa: CASSLDVGVEQYF
cdr3_nt: TGCGCCAGCAGTTTGGATGTAGGGGTCGAGCAGTACTTC
clone_size: once
v_call: TRBV5-1
j_call: TRBJ2-7
d_call: -

cdr3_aa: CASSRGGQGTDTQYF
cdr3_nt: TGTGCCAGCAGCCGGGGGGGTCAGGGGACAGATACGCAGTATTTT
clone_size: few
v_call: TRBV7-2
j_call: TRBJ2-3
d_call: TRBD2

cdr3_aa: CASSRDRLNYGYTF
cdr3_nt: TGTGCCAGCAGTCGGGACAGACTTAACTATGGCTACACCTTC
clone_size: -
v_call: TRBV5-6
j_call: TRBJ1-2
d_call: TRBD1

cdr3_aa: CASSWTGPGEQYF
cdr3_nt: TGTGCCAGCAGCTGGACAGGACCAGGCGAGCAGTACTTC
clone_size: -
v_call: TRBV5-6
j_call: TRBJ2-7
d_call: TRBD1